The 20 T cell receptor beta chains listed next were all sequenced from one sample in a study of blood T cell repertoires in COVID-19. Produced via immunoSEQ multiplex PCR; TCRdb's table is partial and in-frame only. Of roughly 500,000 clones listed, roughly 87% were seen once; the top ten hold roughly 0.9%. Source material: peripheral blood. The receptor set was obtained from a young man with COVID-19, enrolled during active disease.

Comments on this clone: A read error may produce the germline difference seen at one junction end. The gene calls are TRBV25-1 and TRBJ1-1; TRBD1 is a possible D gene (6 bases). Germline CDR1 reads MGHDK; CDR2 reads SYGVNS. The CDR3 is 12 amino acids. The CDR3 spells CASTEYGGRAFF. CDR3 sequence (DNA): TGTGCCAGCACTGAATATGGGGGCAGGGCTTTCTTT.

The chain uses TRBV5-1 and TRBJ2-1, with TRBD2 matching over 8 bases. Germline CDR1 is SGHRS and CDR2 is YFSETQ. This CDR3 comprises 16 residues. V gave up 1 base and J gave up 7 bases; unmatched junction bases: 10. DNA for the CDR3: TGCGCCAGCAGCTTGATGGGACTAGAAAATAGTAATGAGCAGTTCTTC. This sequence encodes CASSLMGLENSNEQFF.

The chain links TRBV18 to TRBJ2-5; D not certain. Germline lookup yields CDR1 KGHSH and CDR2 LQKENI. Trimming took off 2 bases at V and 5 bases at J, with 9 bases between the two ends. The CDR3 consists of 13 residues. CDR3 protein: CASSPGLVETQYF. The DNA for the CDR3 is TGTGCCAGCTCACCAGGTCTAGTGGAGACCCAGTACTTC.

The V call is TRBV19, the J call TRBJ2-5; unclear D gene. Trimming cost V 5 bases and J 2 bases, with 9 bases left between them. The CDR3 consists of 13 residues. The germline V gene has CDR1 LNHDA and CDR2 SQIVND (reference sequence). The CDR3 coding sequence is TGTGCCAGTAGTGAGAGCGAGCAAGAGACCCAGTACTTC. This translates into CASSESEQETQYF.

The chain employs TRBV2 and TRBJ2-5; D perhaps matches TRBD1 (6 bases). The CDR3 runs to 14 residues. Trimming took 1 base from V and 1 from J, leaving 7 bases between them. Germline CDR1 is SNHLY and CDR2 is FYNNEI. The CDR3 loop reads CASSEVGGQETQYF. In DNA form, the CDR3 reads TGTGCCAGCAGTGAAGTAGGGGGCCAAGAGACCCAGTACTTC.

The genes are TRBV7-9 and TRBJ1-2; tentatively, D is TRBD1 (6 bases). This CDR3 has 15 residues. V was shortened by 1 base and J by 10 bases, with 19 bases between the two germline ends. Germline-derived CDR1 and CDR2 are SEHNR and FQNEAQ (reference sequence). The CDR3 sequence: CASSLGWGHAINYTF. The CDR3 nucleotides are TGTGCCAGCAGCTTAGGGTGGGGACATGCTATTAACTACACCTTC.

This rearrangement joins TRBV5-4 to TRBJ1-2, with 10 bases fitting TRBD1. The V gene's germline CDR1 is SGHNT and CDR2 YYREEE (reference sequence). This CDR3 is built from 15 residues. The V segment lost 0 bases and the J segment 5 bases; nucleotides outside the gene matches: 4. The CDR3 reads CASSLEDRGGYGYTF. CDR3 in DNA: TGTGCCAGCAGCTTGGAGGACAGGGGGGGGTATGGCTACACCTTC.

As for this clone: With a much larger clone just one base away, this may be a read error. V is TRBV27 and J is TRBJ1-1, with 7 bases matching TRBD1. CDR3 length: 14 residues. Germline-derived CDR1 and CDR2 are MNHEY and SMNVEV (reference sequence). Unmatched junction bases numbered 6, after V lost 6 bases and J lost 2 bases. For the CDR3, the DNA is TGTGCCAGCAGGAGACAGGGCGTTAACACTGAAGCTTTCTTT. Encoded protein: CASRRQGVNTEAFF.

The CDR3 region is CASSTRGMGTDTQYF. Written as DNA, the CDR3 is TGTGCCAGCAGCACCCGGGGTATGGGCACAGATACGCAGTATTTT. The chain uses TRBV9 and TRBJ2-3; D possibly corresponds to TRBD2 (5 bases). The CDR3 consists of 15 residues. Germline V gene data show CDR1 as SGDLS and CDR2 as YYNGEE. V dropped 4 bases and J dropped 1 base, with 13 bases sitting between them.

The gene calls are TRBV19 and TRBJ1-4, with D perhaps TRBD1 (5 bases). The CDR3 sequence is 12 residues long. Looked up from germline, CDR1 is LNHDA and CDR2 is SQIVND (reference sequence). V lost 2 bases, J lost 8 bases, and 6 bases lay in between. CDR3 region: CASSISGEKLFF. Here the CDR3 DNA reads TGTGCCAGTAGTATATCAGGGGAAAAACTGTTTTTT. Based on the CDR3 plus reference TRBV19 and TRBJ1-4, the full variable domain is DGGITQSPKYLFRKEGQNVTLSCEQNLNHDAMYWYRQDPGQGLRLIYYSQIVNDFQKGDIAEGYSVSREKKESFPLTVTSAQKNPTAFYLCASSISGEKLFFGSGTQLSVL.

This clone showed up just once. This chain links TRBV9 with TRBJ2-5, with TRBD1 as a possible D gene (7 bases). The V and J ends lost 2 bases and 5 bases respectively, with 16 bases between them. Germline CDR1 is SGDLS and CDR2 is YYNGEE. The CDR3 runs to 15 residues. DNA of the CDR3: TGTGCCAGCAGCGTTGCAGGGGGGCCCTGGGAGACCCAGTACTTC. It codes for CASSVAGGPWETQYF. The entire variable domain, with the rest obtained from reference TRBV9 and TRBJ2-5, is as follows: DSGVTQTPKHLITATGQRVTLRCSPRSGDLSVYWYQQSLDQGLQFLIQYYNGEERAKGNILERFSAQQFPDLHSELNLSSLELGDSALYFCASSVAGGPWETQYFGPGTRLLVL.

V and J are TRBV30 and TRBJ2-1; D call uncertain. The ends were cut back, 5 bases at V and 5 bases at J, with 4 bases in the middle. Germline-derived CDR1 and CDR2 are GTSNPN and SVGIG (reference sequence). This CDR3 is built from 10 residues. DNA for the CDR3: TGTGCCTGGGGTAACAATGAGCAGTTCTTC. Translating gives CAWGNNEQFF.

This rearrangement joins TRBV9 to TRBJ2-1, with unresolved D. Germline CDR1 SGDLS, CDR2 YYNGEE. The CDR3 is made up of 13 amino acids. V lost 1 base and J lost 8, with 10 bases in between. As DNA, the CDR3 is TGTGCCAGCAGCGTAACTGGTTCCGATGAGCAGTTCTTC. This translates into CASSVTGSDEQFF. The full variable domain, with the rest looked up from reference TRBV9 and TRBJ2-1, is DSGVTQTPKHLITATGQRVTLRCSPRSGDLSVYWYQQSLDQGLQFLIQYYNGEERAKGNILERFSAQQFPDLHSELNLSSLELGDSALYFCASSVTGSDEQFFGPGTRLTVL.

The CDR3 DNA follows: TGTGCCAGCAGCCTGACAGGGTTGGCGGGTACCGGGGAGCTGTTTTTT. Its translation: CASSLTGLAGTGELFF. The V call is TRBV11-3, the J call TRBJ2-2, with 7 bases that match TRBD1. The CDR3 runs 16 residues. The V gene end was trimmed by 5 bases and the J gene end by 5 bases; junction bases not matched to a gene: 11. Germline loops: CDR1 SGHNT, CDR2 YENEEA. Filled out from reference TRBV11-3 and TRBJ2-2, the complete variable domain reads EAGVVQSPRYKIIEKKQPVAFWCNPISGHNTLYWYLQNLGQGPELLIRYENEEAVDDSQLPKDRFSAERLKGVDSTLKIQPAELGDSAVYLCASSLTGLAGTGELFFGEGSRLTVL.

The CDR3 sequence: CSASQGDGYTF. In nucleotides, the CDR3 is TGCAGTGCTAGCCAGGGTGACGGCTACACCTTC. V gene TRBV20-1 combines with J gene TRBJ1-2, with D possibly TRBD1 on 5 matching bases. V was cut by 3 bases and J by 8 bases, with 10 bases left in between. CDR3 length: 11 residues. The germline gives CDR1 DFQATT, CDR2 SNEGSKA (reference sequence).

The CDR3 region has the DNA TGTGCCAGCAACCGTCGACAGGGGAATTTTTTGGAAGCTTTCTTT. Translating gives CASNRRQGNFLEAFF. The chain recombines TRBV6-5 with TRBJ1-1; 8 bases are shared with TRBD1. The CDR3 has 15 residues. Germline assignment: CDR1 MNHEY and CDR2 SVGAGI. The junction had 15 bases not matched to a gene; V was cut back by 7 bases and J by 8 bases.

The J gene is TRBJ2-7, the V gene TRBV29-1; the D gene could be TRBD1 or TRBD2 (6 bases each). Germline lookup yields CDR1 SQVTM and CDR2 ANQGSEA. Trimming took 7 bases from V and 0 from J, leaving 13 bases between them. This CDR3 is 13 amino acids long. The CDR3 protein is CSGGAGNSYEQYF. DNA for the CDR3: TGCAGCGGGGGGGCAGGTAACTCCTACGAGCAGTACTTC.

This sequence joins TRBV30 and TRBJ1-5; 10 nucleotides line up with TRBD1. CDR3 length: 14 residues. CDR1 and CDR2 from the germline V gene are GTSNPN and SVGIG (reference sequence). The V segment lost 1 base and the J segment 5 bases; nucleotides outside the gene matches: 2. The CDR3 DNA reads TGTGCCTGGAGTGAGGGACAGGGGTATCAGCCCCAGCATTTT. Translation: CAWSEGQGYQPQHF.

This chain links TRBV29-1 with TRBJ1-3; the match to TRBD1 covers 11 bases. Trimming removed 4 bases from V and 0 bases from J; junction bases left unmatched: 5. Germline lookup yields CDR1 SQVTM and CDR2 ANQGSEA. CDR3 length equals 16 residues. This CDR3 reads CSVGLGQGGSGNTIYF. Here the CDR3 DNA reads TGCAGCGTTGGTTTGGGACAGGGGGGCTCTGGAAACACCATATATTTT.

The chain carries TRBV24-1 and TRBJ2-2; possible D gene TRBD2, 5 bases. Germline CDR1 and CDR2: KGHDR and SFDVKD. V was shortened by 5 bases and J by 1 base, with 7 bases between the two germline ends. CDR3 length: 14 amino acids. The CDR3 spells CATSASGNTGELFF. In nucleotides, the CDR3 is TGTGCCACCAGTGCGAGCGGGAACACCGGGGAGCTGTTTTTT.